This entry lists 10 T cell receptor beta chains sequenced from one sample in a study of metastatic and nonmetastatic thyroid tumors. No patient received treatment before thyroid surgery. TCRdb re-analyzed the PCR reads through MiXCR. This sample yields about 30,000 clones, of which roughly 25% are seen a single time; 9.2% belongs to the top ten. The sequencing input was blood. These receptors originate from a female donor with papillary thyroid cancer or a benign thyroid nodule (not recorded which). Some clones in this sample may be carry-over from other donors' samples.

The genes are TRBV5-1 and TRBJ2-2, with 11 bases that match TRBD1. This CDR3 is 15 amino acids long. The germline gives CDR1 SGHRS, CDR2 YFSETQ. The trim removed 5 bases at V and 4 bases at J, leaving 4 bases unmatched. The CDR3 coding sequence is TGCGCCAGCAGAACCGGGACAGGGGGCACCGGGGAGCTGTTTTTT. The encoded protein is CASRTGTGGTGELFF.

The chain joins TRBV3-1 to TRBJ2-7; D is tentatively TRBD1 or TRBD2 (5 bases each). The CDR3 length is 11 residues. Germline V gives CDR1 LGHDT, CDR2 YNNKEL (reference sequence). CDR3 sequence (DNA): TGTGCTATCAGCCAAGGGACCGAGCAGTACTTC. Amino acid sequence: CAISQGTEQYF.

About this clone itself: One junction end disagrees with the germline gene, perhaps due to a read error. This chain joins TRBV19 and TRBJ2-3; TRBD2 matches 7 bases. From germline, CDR1 is LNHDA and CDR2 SQIVND (reference sequence). CDR3 length equals 13 residues. CDR3 coding DNA: TGTGCCAGTAGTATCCAGGAGCGGGATACCCAGTATTTT. Its protein is CASSIQERDTQYF.

In regard to this clone: In this CDR3 the conserved last residue, phenylalanine or tryptophan, is missing, so a read error is likely. The chain carries TRBV11-2 and TRBJ2-3; D might be TRBD1 or TRBD2, each matching 5 bases. CDR1 SGHAT and CDR2 FQNNGV come from the germline V gene. The ends were cut back, 2 bases at V and 5 bases at J, with 14 bases in the middle. This CDR3 has 15 residues. In DNA, the CDR3 is TGTGCCAGCAGCTTAATGGGACGGGGTATAGATACGCAGTATCTT. This codes for CASSLMGRGIDTQYL.

The table lists this clone with a few counts. The chain has TRBV19 and TRBJ1-5, with no clear D. The CDR3 contains 14 residues. Germline CDR1 LNHDA, CDR2 SQIVND (reference sequence). Between the trimmed V and J ends, which lost 2 bases and 7 bases, there was a span of 12 bases. The DNA of the CDR3 is TGTGCCAGTAGTATACGTCCCCCGGGCCAGCCCCAGCATTTT. It translates to CASSIRPPGQPQHF.

The sample holds many counts of this clone. The J gene is TRBJ2-2, the V gene TRBV18; maybe TRBD1 (6 bases). V dropped 4 bases and J dropped 4 bases, with 13 bases sitting between them. Germline loops: CDR1 KGHSH, CDR2 LQKENI. The CDR3 totals 15 residues. CDR3 region: CASSRGQLSTGELFF. For the CDR3, the DNA is TGTGCCAGCTCACGTGGACAGCTATCCACCGGGGAGCTGTTTTTT. Complete variable domain (other parts from reference TRBV18 and TRBJ2-2): NAGVMQNPRHLVRRRGQEARLRCSPMKGHSHVYWYRQLPEEGLKFMVYLQKENIIDESGMPKERFSAEFPKEGPSILRIQQVVRGDSAAYFCASSRGQLSTGELFFGEGSRLTVL.

DNA for the CDR3: TGTGCCAGCAGACCACCCCTCAGAAACGGCGCGGAAGCTTTCTTT. This translates into CASRPPLRNGAEAFF. The chain is built from TRBV28 and TRBJ1-1, with D unresolved. This CDR3 region has 15 residues. In germline, CDR1 is MDHEN, CDR2 SYDVKM. The V and J ends lost 6 bases and 8 bases respectively, with 22 bases between them.

With respect to this clone: One junction end does not reproduce the germline sequence, and a read error may be involved. This chain connects TRBV12-3 or TRBV12-4 to TRBJ1-4; tentatively, D is TRBD1 (6 bases). The CDR3 loop spans 13 amino acids. The chain's CDR3 is CASSLRTVDKLFF. As DNA, the CDR3 is TGTGCCAGCAGCCTCCGGACAGTGGACAAACTATTTTTT.

For this clone: At one end the junction does not follow the germline gene, possibly because of a read error. The chain joins TRBV3-1 to TRBJ1-6; D might be TRBD1 (6 bases). The length of the CDR3 is 12 residues. The germline gives CDR1 LGHDT, CDR2 YNNKEL (reference sequence). The CDR3 coding sequence is TGTGCCACCAGCCAAGACAGGTCGTCCCTCCACTTT. Residues: CATSQDRSSLHF.

There are many counts of this clone. J is TRBJ2-5 and V is TRBV5-1, with TRBD2 matching over 11 bases. CDR3 length: 16 residues. With V trimmed by 3 bases and J by 5 bases, 9 bases remained unmatched. From germline, CDR1 is SGHRS and CDR2 YFSETQ. The CDR3 spells CASSSTGTSGGETQYF. DNA of the CDR3: TGCGCCAGCAGCTCCACCGGGACTAGCGGAGGGGAGACCCAGTACTTC.